These T cell receptor beta chains were read from a single sample in a study of T cells expressing NK-cell markers. From its re-call of the 5' RACE reads, TCRdb lists each CDR3 protein once, without DNA. Its table lists hundreds of thousands of distinct CDR3 sequences. What was sequenced was blood T cells: a sorted CD56 or NKG2C T cell subset, CD4+ or CD8+ T cells, or bulk PBMC T cells (not recorded which). These receptor sequences come from a man between 18 and 35 years old in good health. CDR3s include the opening cysteine and the closing phenylalanine or tryptophan.

V: TRBV5-1
length: 15
J: TRBJ1-1
CDR3: CASSFAATVNTEAFF

V: TRBV5-1
length: 18
J: TRBJ1-4
CDR3: CASSVGQGALRTNEKLFF

V: TRBV2
length: 14
J: TRBJ2-7
CDR3: CASIGGSSSYEQYF

V: TRBV4-2
length: 13
J: TRBJ1-3
CDR3: CASTRWVGNTIYF

V: TRBV2
length: 13
J: TRBJ2-7
CDR3: CASMEGMSYEQYF

V: TRBV6-2/TRBV6-3
length: 11
J: TRBJ1-2
CDR3: CAIKGTTGYTF

V: TRBV29-1
length: 12
J: TRBJ2-1
CDR3: CSVAAGGIGQFF

V: TRBV29-1
length: 14
J: TRBJ1-2
CDR3: CSVDTAGLRYGYTF

V: TRBV14
length: 16
J: TRBJ2-5
CDR3: CASSPSFGHLQETQYF

V: TRBV12-3/TRBV12-4
length: 14
J: TRBJ2-1
CDR3: CASSVQSLYNEQFF

V: TRBV7-2
length: 16
J: TRBJ1-6
CDR3: CASSSQWAGGQSPLHF

V: TRBV5-1
length: 16
J: TRBJ2-6
CDR3: CASSLPRKTGANVLTF

V: TRBV7-6
length: 13
J: TRBJ1-5
CDR3: CASSSSTHQPQHF

V: TRBV5-1
length: 15
J: TRBJ2-5
CDR3: CASSLQGAKGETQYF

V: TRBV30
length: 13
J: TRBJ2-1
CDR3: CAWSLRLEDEQFF

V: TRBV29-1
length: 15
J: TRBJ2-3
CDR3: CSVPDRGDYTDTQYF

V: TRBV12-3/TRBV12-4
length: 14
J: TRBJ1-1
CDR3: CASKLTGANTEAFF

V: TRBV29-1
length: 14
J: TRBJ1-2
CDR3: CSVGGQGDYYGYTF

V: TRBV5-6
length: 14
J: TRBJ1-2
CDR3: CASSNTGVNYGYTF

V: TRBV12-3/TRBV12-4
length: 17
J: TRBJ2-7
CDR3: CASLYGVAGGSGYEQYF

V: TRBV12-3/TRBV12-4
length: 16
J: TRBJ2-1
CDR3: CASSFGLAGTGNEQFF

V: TRBV6-2/TRBV6-3
length: 15
J: TRBJ2-5
CDR3: CASSYSPGEEETQYF

V: TRBV7-6
length: 16
J: TRBJ2-5
CDR3: CASSPSGGRSQETQYF

V: TRBV28
length: 14
J: TRBJ2-5
CDR3: CASISRSGGETQYF

V: TRBV15
length: 15
J: TRBJ2-1
CDR3: CATSREGGSMDEQFF

V: TRBV4-3
length: 16
J: TRBJ2-1
CDR3: CASSPTRRTSHNEQFF

V: TRBV10-3
length: 14
J: TRBJ2-2
CDR3: CATLRGTNTGELFF

V: TRBV29-1
length: 16
J: TRBJ2-3
CDR3: CSVGGLAGGGGYTQYF

V: TRBV15
length: 14
J: TRBJ2-6
CDR3: CATSPTAGANVLTF

V: TRBV6-2/TRBV6-3
length: 11
J: TRBJ2-1
CDR3: CASSYGTRQFF

V: TRBV5-1
length: 15
J: TRBJ2-6
CDR3: CASSGTFSGANVLTF

V: TRBV6-1
length: 15
J: TRBJ1-2
CDR3: CASSRTGPADYGYTF

V: TRBV29-1
length: 13
J: TRBJ2-5
CDR3: CSADREWGETQYF

V: TRBV6-1
length: 14
J: TRBJ2-1
CDR3: CASSEGRGGEEQFF

V: TRBV20-1
length: 14
J: TRBJ1-2
CDR3: CSAVVVQGPYGYTF

V: TRBV7-9
length: 17
J: TRBJ2-1
CDR3: CASSLELRQVGYNEQFF

V: TRBV27
length: 16
J: TRBJ1-2
CDR3: CASTLRGVRGDYGYTF

V: TRBV6-2/TRBV6-3
length: 16
J: TRBJ1-4
CDR3: CASSYSRSRRDEKLFF

V: TRBV20-1
length: 14
J: TRBJ2-7
CDR3: CSARGGSSSYEQYF

V: TRBV5-1
length: 16
J: TRBJ2-3
CDR3: CASSLVLRGSTDTQYF

V: TRBV3-1
length: 16
J: TRBJ2-1
CDR3: CASRRTVGGSRDEQFF

V: TRBV29-1
length: 14
J: TRBJ2-1
CDR3: CSVDGLAENNEQFF

V: TRBV24-1
length: 15
J: TRBJ2-5
CDR3: CATSEGDRAGETQYF

V: TRBV12-3/TRBV12-4
length: 12
J: TRBJ1-6
CDR3: CASTSTRGSLHF

V: TRBV28
length: 14
J: TRBJ2-1
CDR3: CASSRTGEYNEQFF